This T cell receptor beta chain was sequenced in a study of blood T cell repertoires in COVID-19. This CDR3 has 13 amino acids. Per germline, CDR1 KGHSH and CDR2 LQKENI. The ends were cut back, 2 bases at V and 5 bases at J, with 9 bases in the middle. The table came from immunoSEQ multiplex PCR; TCRdb's copy has only in-frame clones and leaves some out. The profile shows under 200,000 clones, just over 85% of them singletons. What was sequenced was peripheral blood. The chain carries TRBV18 and TRBJ1-1; the D is unclear. The source of this sequence is a man in his 60s with acute or convalescent COVID-19. Here the CDR3 DNA reads TGTGCCAGCTCACCAGTACCCAGGACTGAAGCTTTCTTT. Translating it yields CASSPVPRTEAFF. Full variable domain (outside the CDR3, taken from reference TRBV18 and TRBJ1-1): NAGVMQNPRHLVRRRGQEARLRCSPMKGHSHVYWYRQLPEEGLKFMVYLQKENIIDESGMPKERFSAEFPKEGPSILRIQQVVRGDSAAYFCASSPVPRTEAFFGQGTRLTVV.